The rows below give T cell receptor beta chains drawn from one sample of a study of PD-L1 blockade in urothelial cancer. Produced via immunoSEQ multiplex PCR; TCRdb's table is partial and in-frame only. The sample records about 72,000 clones, approximately 80% being singletons. This specimen consisted of PBMCs, obtained around atezolizumab (anti-PD-L1) treatment. These receptors originate from a man between 65 and 85 years old with urothelial cancer. CDR3s include the opening cysteine and the closing phenylalanine or tryptophan. D genes are given only for firm matches. Expanded clones get a size class; other rows say once, few or many, or leave the size out.

cdr3_length	clone_size	v_call	j_call	d_call	cdr3_nt	cdr3_aa
16	NA	TRBV4-1	TRBJ2-3	TRBD2	TGCGCCAGCAGCCCGGGGGGGGCGGGAAGGTCAGATACGCAGTATTTT	CASSPGGAGRSDTQYF
16	NA	TRBV29-1	TRBJ2-2	TRBD2	TGCAGCGTTGTTCCGCGGGAGGCCAGGCGCACCGGGGAGCTGTTTTTT	CSVVPREARRTGELFF
18	NA	TRBV2	TRBJ2-3	TRBD1	TGTGCCAGCAGTGGGCCCTTCGGACAGGGGGGAGGACTAGATACGCAGTATTTT	CASSGPFGQGGGLDTQYF
16	NA	TRBV15	TRBJ1-1	NA	TGTGCCACCAGCAGAGGTCCGGCGGGGATGAACACTGAAGCTTTCTTT	CATSRGPAGMNTEAFF
14	NA	TRBV18	TRBJ2-7	NA	TGTGCCAGCTCCCTGATACCGAGTATGAACGAGCAGTACTTC	CASSLIPSMNEQYF
16	NA	TRBV5-4	TRBJ2-1	NA	TGTGCCAGCAGCATCCGCAGACAGCTATCCTACAATGAGCAGTTCTTC	CASSIRRQLSYNEQFF
15	NA	TRBV7-8	TRBJ2-1	TRBD2	TGTGCCAGCAGCTTACTACGAGCGGGGCTAAATGAGCAGTTCTTC	CASSLLRAGLNEQFF
15	NA	TRBV28	TRBJ1-2	TRBD1	TGTGCCAGCAGGTCCCAACAGGGGGGACGGTATGGCTACACCTTC	CASRSQQGGRYGYTF
15	NA	TRBV7-3	TRBJ2-2	NA	TGTGCCAGCAGCTTAATAAGGGGGAGTGACGGGGAGCTGTTTTTT	CASSLIRGSDGELFF
18	few	TRBV9	TRBJ2-1	NA	TGTGCCAGCAGCGTAGGGACACCCTTAGGTCGCTCCTACAATGAGCAGTTCTTC	CASSVGTPLGRSYNEQFF
15	NA	TRBV9	TRBJ2-1	NA	TGTGCCAGCTCCGTTCAGGGTGGTACCTACAATGAGCAGTTCTTC	CASSVQGGTYNEQFF
12	NA	TRBV6-1	TRBJ2-1	NA	TGTGCCAGCAGTGAAGTGGGAGACTGGGAGTTCTTC	CASSEVGDWEFF
16	NA	TRBV5-4	TRBJ1-1	NA	TGTGCCAGCAGCTTGGTGGCAGTTAACATGAACACTGAAGCTTTCTTT	CASSLVAVNMNTEAFF
14	NA	TRBV30	TRBJ2-5	TRBD1	TGTGCCTGGTCACAGGGGAACGCCGGAGAGACCCAGTACTTC	CAWSQGNAGETQYF
13	once	TRBV27	TRBJ2-7	TRBD2	TGTGCCAGCAGTCCCTCCCGGGGGGGCGAGCAGTACTTC	CASSPSRGGEQYF
14	NA	TRBV6-5	TRBJ2-5	TRBD2	TGTGCCAGCAGGGGCGGGAGGGCTCGGGAGACCCAGTACTTC	CASRGGRARETQYF
15	NA	TRBV5-1	TRBJ2-1	TRBD2	TGCGCCAGCAGCCGGGGGACTAGCGGAGATGATGAGCAGTTCTTC	CASSRGTSGDDEQFF
15	NA	TRBV2	TRBJ2-1	NA	TGTGCCAGCAGACCTCAGGCATACAAGTACGGTGAGCAGTTCTTC	CASRPQAYKYGEQFF
15	NA	TRBV9	TRBJ1-1	NA	TGTGCCAGCAGCGTAGAGTGGAGTCTGAACACTGAAGCTTTCTTT	CASSVEWSLNTEAFF
13	NA	TRBV10-3	TRBJ2-1	NA	TGTGCCATCAATAACGGCGGGGACAATGAGCAGTTCTTC	CAINNGGDNEQFF
13	NA	TRBV10-3	TRBJ2-1	TRBD2	TGTGCCACTGCCGGGACTAGCGGGAGGGCCGAGTTCTTC	CATAGTSGRAEFF
13	NA	TRBV6-5	TRBJ1-4	TRBD1	TGTGCCAGCAGTGGGGACAGGAGGGAAAAACTGTTTTTT	CASSGDRREKLFF
13	NA	TRBV28	TRBJ2-7	NA	TGTGCCAGCACCATGGGACATTCCTACGAGCAGTACTTC	CASTMGHSYEQYF
13	NA	TRBV7-8	TRBJ1-2	NA	TGTGCCAGCAGCACACAGGTGACCTATGGCTACACCTTC	CASSTQVTYGYTF
14	NA	TRBV29-1	TRBJ2-7	TRBD1	TGCAGCGTTCAAGGGACAGGGGGTCACTGGGAGCAGTACTTC	CSVQGTGGHWEQYF
13	NA	TRBV9	TRBJ1-5	NA	TGTGCCAGCAGCGTAGATGGAGGGCCGCCCCAGCATTTT	CASSVDGGPPQHF
12	NA	TRBV4-1	TRBJ1-2	NA	TGCGCCAGCAGCCGTCCGGAGGATGGCTACACCTTC	CASSRPEDGYTF
16	NA	TRBV7-9	TRBJ2-7	NA	TGTGCCAGCAGCTTTAGTGTCGGGTACAGGGCCTACGAGCAGTACTTC	CASSFSVGYRAYEQYF
17	NA	TRBV28	TRBJ2-1	NA	TGTGCCAGCAGTTTCAGGGGTCGAGGGTTCCTTTACAATGAGCAGTTCTTC	CASSFRGRGFLYNEQFF
14	NA	TRBV18	TRBJ2-3	NA	TGTGCCAGCTCGCCCCTCCTTAGATCAGATACGCAGTATTTT	CASSPLLRSDTQYF
16	NA	TRBV19	TRBJ2-3	TRBD2	TGTGCCAGTAGTATAAGGCTAGCGGGAGGCGGAGATACGCAGTATTTT	CASSIRLAGGGDTQYF
13	few	TRBV5-5	TRBJ1-2	TRBD1	TGTGCCAGCAGCACAAGACAGGGAGATGGCTACACCTTC	CASSTRQGDGYTF
14	NA	TRBV5-1	TRBJ1-2	NA	TGCGCCAGCAGCTTGGGTCCAACAAACTATGGCTACACCTTC	CASSLGPTNYGYTF
15	NA	TRBV5-1	TRBJ2-7	TRBD2	TGCGCCAGCAGCACGGGACTAAACATAGCCTACGAGCAGTACTTC	CASSTGLNIAYEQYF
16	few	TRBV6-5	TRBJ1-2	TRBD1	TGTGCCAGCAGTTGGACAGGGGGTACCCTAGGCTATGGCTACACCTTC	CASSWTGGTLGYGYTF
14	NA	TRBV5-4	TRBJ1-1	NA	TGTGCCAGCAGCTTGGGGATCGGGGAGACTGAAGCTTTCTTT	CASSLGIGETEAFF
14	few	TRBV19	TRBJ2-7	NA	TGTGCCAGTAGTATAGGTCACGGGGCCTACGAGCAGTACTTC	CASSIGHGAYEQYF